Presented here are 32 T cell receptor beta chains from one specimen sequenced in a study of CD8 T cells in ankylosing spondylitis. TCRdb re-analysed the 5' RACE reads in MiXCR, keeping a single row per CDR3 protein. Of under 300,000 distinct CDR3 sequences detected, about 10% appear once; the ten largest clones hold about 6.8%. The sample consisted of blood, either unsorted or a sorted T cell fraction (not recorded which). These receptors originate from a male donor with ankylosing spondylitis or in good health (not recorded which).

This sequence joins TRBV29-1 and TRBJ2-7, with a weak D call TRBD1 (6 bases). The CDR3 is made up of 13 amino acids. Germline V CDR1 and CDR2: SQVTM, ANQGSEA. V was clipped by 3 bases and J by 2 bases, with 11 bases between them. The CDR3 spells CSVEVTGTYEQYF. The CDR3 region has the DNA TGCAGCGTTGAGGTGACAGGAACCTACGAGCAGTACTTC.

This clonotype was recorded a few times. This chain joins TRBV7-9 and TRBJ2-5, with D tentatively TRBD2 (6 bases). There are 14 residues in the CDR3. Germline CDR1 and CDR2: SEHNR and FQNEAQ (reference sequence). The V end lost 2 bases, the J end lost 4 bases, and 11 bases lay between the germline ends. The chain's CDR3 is CASSLLRDRETQYF. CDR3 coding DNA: TGTGCCAGCAGCTTACTGCGGGATCGAGAGACCCAGTACTTC.

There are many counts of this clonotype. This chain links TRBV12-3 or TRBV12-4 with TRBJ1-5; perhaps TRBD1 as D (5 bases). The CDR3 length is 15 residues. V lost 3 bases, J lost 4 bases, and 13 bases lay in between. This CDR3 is CASSLGRVGNQPQHF. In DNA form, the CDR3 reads TGTGCCAGCAGTTTGGGCAGGGTCGGAAATCAGCCCCAGCATTTT.

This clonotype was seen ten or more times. CDR3 coding DNA: TGTGCCAGCAGCTCTTCGTCGAGGTCAACTAATGAAAAACTGTTTTTT. Amino acid sequence: CASSSSSRSTNEKLFF. The gene calls are TRBV5-5 and TRBJ1-4; no definite D call. CDR3 length: 16 residues. Between the trimmed V and J ends, which lost 3 bases and 0 bases, there was a span of 12 bases. Germline V CDR1 and CDR2: SGHKS, YYEKEE (reference sequence).

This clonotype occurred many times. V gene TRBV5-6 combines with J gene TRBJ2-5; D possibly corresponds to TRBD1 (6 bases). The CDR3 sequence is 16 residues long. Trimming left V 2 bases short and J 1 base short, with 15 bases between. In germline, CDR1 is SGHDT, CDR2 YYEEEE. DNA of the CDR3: TGTGCCAGCAGCTTAAGAAAGGACAGAATCCAAGAGACCCAGTACTTC. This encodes CASSLRKDRIQETQYF. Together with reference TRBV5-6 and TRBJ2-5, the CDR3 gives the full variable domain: DAGVTQSPTHLIKTRGQQVTLRCSPKSGHDTVSWYQQALGQGPQFIFQYYEEEERQRGNFPDRFSGHQFPNYSSELNVNALLLGDSALYLCASSLRKDRIQETQYFGPGTRLLVL.

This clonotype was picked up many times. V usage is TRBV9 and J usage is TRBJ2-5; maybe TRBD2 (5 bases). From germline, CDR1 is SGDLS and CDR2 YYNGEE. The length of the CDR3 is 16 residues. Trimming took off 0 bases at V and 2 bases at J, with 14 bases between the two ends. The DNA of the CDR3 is TGTGCCAGCAGCGTAGCGCCCAGAAGGGAGCAAGAGACCCAGTACTTC. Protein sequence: CASSVAPRREQETQYF.

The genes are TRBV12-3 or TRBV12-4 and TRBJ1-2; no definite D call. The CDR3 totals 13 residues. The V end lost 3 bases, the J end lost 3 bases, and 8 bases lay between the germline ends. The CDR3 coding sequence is TGTGCCAGCAGTTTCTCGTCCGACTATGGCTACACCTTC. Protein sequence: CASSFSSDYGYTF.

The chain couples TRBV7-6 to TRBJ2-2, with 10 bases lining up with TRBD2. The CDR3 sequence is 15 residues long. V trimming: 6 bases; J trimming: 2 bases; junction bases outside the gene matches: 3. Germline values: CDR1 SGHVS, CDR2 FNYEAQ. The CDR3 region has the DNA TGTGCCAGCAGTGGACTAGCGGTTAACACCGGGGAGCTGTTTTTT. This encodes CASSGLAVNTGELFF.

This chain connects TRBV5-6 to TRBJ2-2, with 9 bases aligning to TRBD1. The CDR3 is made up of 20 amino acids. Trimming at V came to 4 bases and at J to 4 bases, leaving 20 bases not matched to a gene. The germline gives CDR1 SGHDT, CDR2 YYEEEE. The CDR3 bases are TGTGCCAGCAGCGTGGACGGGACAGGGTATTTAGTCGAAGGCACCGGGGAGCTGTTTTTT. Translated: CASSVDGTGYLVEGTGELFF.

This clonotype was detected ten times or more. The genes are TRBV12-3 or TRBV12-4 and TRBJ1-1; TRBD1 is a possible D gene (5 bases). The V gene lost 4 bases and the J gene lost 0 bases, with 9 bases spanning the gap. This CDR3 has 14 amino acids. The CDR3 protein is CASSWGRLNTEAFF. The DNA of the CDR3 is TGTGCCAGCAGTTGGGGACGGTTGAACACTGAAGCTTTCTTT.

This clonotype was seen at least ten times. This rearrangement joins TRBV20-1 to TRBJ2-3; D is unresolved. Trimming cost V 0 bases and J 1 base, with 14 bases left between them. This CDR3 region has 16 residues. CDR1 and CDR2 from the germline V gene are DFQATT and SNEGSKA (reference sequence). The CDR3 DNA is TGCAGTGCTAGAGAGCCACTTAGGAGAGGCACAGATACGCAGTATTTT. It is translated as CSAREPLRRGTDTQYF.

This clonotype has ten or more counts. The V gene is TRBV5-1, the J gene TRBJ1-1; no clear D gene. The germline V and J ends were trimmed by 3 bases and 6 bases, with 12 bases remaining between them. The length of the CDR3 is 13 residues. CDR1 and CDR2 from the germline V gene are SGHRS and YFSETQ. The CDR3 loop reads CASSWGDRAEAFF. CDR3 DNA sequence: TGCGCCAGCAGCTGGGGTGATAGAGCTGAAGCTTTCTTT.

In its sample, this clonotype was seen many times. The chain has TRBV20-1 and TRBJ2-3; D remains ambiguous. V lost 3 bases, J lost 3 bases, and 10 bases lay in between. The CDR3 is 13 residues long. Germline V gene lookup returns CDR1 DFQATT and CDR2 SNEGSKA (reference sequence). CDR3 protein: CSASAAATDTQYF. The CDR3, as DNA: TGCAGTGCTAGCGCCGCGGCGACAGATACGCAGTATTTT.

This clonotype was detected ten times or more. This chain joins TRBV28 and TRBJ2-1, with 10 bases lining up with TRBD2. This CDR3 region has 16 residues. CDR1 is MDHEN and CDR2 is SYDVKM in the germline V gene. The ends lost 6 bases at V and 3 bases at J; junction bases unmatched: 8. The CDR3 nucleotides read TGTGCCAGCAGACAAGAGGGACTAGCGAGCTACAATGAGCAGTTCTTC. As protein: CASRQEGLASYNEQFF.

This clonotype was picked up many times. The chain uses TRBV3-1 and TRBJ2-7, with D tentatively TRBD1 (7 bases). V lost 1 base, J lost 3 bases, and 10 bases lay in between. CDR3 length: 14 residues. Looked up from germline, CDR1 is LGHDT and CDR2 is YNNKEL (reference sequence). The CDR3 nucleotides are TGTGCCAGCAGCCAAGTCCAGGGGGGCTACGAGCAGTACTTC. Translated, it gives CASSQVQGGYEQYF.

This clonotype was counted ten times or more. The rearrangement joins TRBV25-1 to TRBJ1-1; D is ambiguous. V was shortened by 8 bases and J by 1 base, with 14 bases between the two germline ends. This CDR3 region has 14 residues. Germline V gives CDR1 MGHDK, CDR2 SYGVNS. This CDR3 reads CASGRREANTEAFF. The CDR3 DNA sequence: TGTGCCAGCGGCCGTCGGGAGGCGAACACTGAAGCTTTCTTT.

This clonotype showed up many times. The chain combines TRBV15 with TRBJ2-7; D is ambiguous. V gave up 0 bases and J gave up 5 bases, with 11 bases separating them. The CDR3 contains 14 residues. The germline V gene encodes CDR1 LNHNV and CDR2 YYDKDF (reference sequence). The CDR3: CATSRDAFTNEQYF. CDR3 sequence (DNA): TGTGCCACCAGCAGAGATGCTTTCACGAACGAGCAGTACTTC.

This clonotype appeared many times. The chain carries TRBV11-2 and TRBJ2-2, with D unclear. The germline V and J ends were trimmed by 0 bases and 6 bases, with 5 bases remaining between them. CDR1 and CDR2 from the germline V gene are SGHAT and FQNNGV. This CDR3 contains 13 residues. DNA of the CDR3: TGTGCCAGCAGCTTAGACCCTTCCGGGGAGCTGTTTTTT. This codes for CASSLDPSGELFF.

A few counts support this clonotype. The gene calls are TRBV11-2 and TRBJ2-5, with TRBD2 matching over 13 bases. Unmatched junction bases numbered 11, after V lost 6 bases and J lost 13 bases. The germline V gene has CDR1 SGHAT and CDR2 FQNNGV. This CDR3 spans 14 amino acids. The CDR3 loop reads CASRTLAGGAHRYF. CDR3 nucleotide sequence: TGTGCCAGCAGAACACTAGCGGGGGGGGCCCATAGGTACTTC.

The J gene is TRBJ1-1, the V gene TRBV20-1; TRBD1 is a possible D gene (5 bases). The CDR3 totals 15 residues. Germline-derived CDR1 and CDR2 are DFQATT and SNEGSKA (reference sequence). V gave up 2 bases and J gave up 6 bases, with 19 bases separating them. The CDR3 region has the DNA TGCAGTGCTAGAAAACCGGGTAGGGGTTGGGCTGAAGCTTTCTTT. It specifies CSARKPGRGWAEAFF.

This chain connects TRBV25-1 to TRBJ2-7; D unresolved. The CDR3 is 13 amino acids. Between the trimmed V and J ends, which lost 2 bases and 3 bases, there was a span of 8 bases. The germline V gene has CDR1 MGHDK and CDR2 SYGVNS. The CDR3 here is CASSEGKFYEQYF. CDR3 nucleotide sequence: TGTGCCAGCAGTGAAGGGAAGTTCTACGAGCAGTACTTC.

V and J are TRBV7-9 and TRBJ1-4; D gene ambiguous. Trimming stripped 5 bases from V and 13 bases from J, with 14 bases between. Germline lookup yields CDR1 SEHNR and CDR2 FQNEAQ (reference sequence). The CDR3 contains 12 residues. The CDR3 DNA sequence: TGTGCCAGCAGCCATGACACGGGCGGACTGTTTTTT. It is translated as CASSHDTGGLFF.

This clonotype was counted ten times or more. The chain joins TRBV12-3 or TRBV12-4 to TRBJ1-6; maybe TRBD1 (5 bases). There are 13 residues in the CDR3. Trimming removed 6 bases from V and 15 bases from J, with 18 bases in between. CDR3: CASRPTRQSRLHF. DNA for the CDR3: TGTGCCAGCAGACCCACAAGACAGAGCCGCCTCCACTTT.

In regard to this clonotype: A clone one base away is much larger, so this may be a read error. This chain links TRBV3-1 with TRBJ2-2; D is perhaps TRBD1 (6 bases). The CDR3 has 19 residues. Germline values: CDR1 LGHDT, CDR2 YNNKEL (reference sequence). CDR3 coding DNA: TGTGCCTGCAGCCTGAGGCAAGGGACACTTTCTTCGAACACCGGGGAGCTGTTTTTT. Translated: CACSLRQGTLSSNTGELFF. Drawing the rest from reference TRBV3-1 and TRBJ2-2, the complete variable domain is DTAVSQTPKYLVTQMGNDKSIKCEQNLGHDTMYWYKQDSKKFLKIMFSYNNKELIINETVPNRFSPKSPDKAHLNLHINSLELGDSAVYFCACSLRQGTLSSNTGELFFGEGSRLTVL.

CDR3 region: CSVPLLQGVTETQYF. The CDR3 DNA reads TGCAGCGTTCCCCTTCTACAGGGTGTTACAGAGACCCAGTACTTC. The gene calls are TRBV29-1 and TRBJ2-5, with D perhaps TRBD1 (6 bases). Trimming removed 5 bases from V and 4 bases from J, with 20 bases in between. The germline V gene encodes CDR1 SQVTM and CDR2 ANQGSEA. The CDR3 loop spans 15 amino acids. The whole variable domain, filled in from reference TRBV29-1 and TRBJ2-5, reads SAVISQKPSRDICQRGTSLTIQCQVDSQVTMMFWYRQQPGQSLTLIATANQGSEATYESGFVIDKFPISRPNLTFSTLTVSNMSPEDSSIYLCSVPLLQGVTETQYFGPGTRLLVL.

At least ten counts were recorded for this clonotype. CDR3 amino acids: CASSISLPTGSYSYEQYF. Here the CDR3 DNA reads TGCGCCAGCAGCATCTCACTCCCGACAGGGTCATATTCCTACGAGCAGTACTTC. This sequence joins TRBV5-1 and TRBJ2-7; 7 positions agree with TRBD1. V lost 4 bases and J lost 1; bases outside the gene matches: 17. CDR3 length: 18 amino acids. The germline V gene has CDR1 SGHRS and CDR2 YFSETQ.

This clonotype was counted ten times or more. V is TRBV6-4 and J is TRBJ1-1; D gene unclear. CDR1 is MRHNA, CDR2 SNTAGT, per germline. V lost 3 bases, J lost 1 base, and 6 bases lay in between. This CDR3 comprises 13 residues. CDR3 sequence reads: CASSEEGNTEAFF. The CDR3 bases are TGTGCCAGCAGTGAGGAGGGGAACACTGAAGCTTTCTTT.

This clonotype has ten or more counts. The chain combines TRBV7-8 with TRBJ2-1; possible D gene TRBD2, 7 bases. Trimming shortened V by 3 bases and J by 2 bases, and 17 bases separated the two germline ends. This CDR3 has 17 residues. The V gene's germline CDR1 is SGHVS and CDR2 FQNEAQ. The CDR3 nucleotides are TGTGCCAGCAGCTTCGGACCACGCGGGGGCACCTACAATGAGCAGTTCTTC. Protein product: CASSFGPRGGTYNEQFF. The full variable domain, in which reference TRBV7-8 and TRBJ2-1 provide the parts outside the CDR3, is GAGVSQSPRYKVAKRGQDVALRCDPISGHVSLFWYQQALGQGPEFLTYFQNEAQLDKSGLPSDRFFAERPEGSVSTLKIQRTQQEDSAVYLCASSFGPRGGTYNEQFFGPGTRLTVL.

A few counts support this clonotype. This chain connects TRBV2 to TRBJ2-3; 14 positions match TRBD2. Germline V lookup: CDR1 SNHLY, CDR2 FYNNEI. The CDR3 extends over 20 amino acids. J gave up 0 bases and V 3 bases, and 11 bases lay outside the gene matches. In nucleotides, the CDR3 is TGTGCCAGCAGTGATTCCCGACTAGCGGGAGGGCCACCGAGCACAGATACGCAGTATTTT. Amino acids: CASSDSRLAGGPPSTDTQYF.

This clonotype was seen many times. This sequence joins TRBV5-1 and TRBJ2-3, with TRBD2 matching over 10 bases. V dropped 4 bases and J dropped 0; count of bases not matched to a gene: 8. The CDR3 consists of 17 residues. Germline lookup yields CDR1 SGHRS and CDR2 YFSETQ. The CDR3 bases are TGCGCCAGCAGCCCTCCCACACTAGCGGGGAGCACAGATACGCAGTATTTT. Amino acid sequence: CASSPPTLAGSTDTQYF.

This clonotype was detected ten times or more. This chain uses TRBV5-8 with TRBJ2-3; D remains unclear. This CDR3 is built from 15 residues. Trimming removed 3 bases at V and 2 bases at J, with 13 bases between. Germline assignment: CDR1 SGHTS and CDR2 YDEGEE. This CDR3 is CASSSDGSYTDTQYF. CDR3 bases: TGTGCCAGCAGCTCCGACGGATCCTACACAGATACGCAGTATTTT.

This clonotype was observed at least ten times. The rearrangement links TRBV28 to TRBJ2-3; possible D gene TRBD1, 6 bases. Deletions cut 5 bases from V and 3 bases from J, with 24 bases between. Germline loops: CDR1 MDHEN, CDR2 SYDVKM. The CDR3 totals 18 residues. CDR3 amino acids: CASSTYLQIFQGTDTQYF. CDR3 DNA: TGTGCCAGCAGTACCTACTTACAGATCTTTCAGGGGACAGATACGCAGTATTTT.